Sequencing of this TCR beta chain was carried out in a study of shared T cell receptors in the human thymus. This clone appeared once. CDR3 size: 14 residues. V was cut by 4 bases and J by 4 bases, with 13 bases left in between. Germline V gene lookup returns CDR1 MDHEN and CDR2 SYDVKM. Assay used: immunoSEQ multiplex PCR; TCRdb lists only in-frame clones, some missing. Of approximately 490,000 clones in the sample, more than 75% were seen once. The data were also submitted as part of a second study, on human thymus T cells. That paper adds: Related research described strongly overlapping thymic repertoires in unrelated people.

Sequencing used thymocytes. The origin of this receptor is a boy under two years old with a congenital heart defect. This chain joins TRBV28 and TRBJ1-2, with a tentative D call TRBD1 (6 bases). The CDR3: CASSWGGGSYGYTF. The CDR3 DNA is TGTGCCAGCAGTTGGGGTGGGGGCTCCTATGGCTACACCTTC.